This entry is about one TCR beta chain. This entry comes from a study of shared T cell receptors in the human thymus. Libraries were prepared by immunoSEQ multiplex PCR; TCRdb keeps only in-frame clonotypes and omits some of them. The sample records just under 550,000 clones, approximately 80% being singletons. Unmatched junction bases numbered 1, after V lost 6 bases and J lost 3 bases. From germline, CDR1 is ENHRY and CDR2 SYGVKD. This CDR3 has 14 amino acids. The same sample was also used in a study of human thymus T cells. That study reports: Finnish infants who were healthy and having corrective surgery for congenital heart defects made up the donors. Thymic resections from corrective heart surgery supplied the tissue. Thymic and blood repertoires seemed to favor certain V and J genes. Related research found strongly overlapping thymic repertoires in unrelated individuals.

The chain recombines TRBV10-3 with TRBJ2-7; 14 bases agree with TRBD2. The TCR comes from a boy in the first two years of life with a congenital heart defect. Specimen: thymocytes. The CDR3 DNA reads TGTGCCATCAGGGGACTAGCGGGAGACTACGAGCAGTACTTC. Translating it yields CAIRGLAGDYEQYF.